This entry lists 16 T cell receptor beta chains sequenced from one sample in a study of blood T cell repertoires in COVID-19 (TCRdb year 2020). Receptor libraries were prepared by the immunoSEQ multiplex PCR assay. TCRdb retrieved this table from immuneACCESS and kept in-frame rearrangements only. Not all clones are present; in checked studies, unresolved V genes account for under half, and no reason is known for the remainder. This sample comprises about 9,000 clones, 84% of them detected only once. The ten largest make up about a tenth of the sample. Sequenced sample: peripheral blood. These receptors were taken from a human donor in a cohort sampled during active COVID-19.

The gene calls are TRBV6-2 or TRBV6-3 and TRBJ2-2; weak D call: TRBD1 (6 bases). CDR3 size: 14 residues. V gave up 5 bases and J gave up 4 bases, with 11 bases separating them. Germline CDR1 and CDR2: MNHEY and SVGEGT. The CDR3 region is CASSLQGGTGELFF. CDR3 coding DNA: TGTGCCAGCAGTCTACAGGGCGGCACCGGGGAGCTGTTTTTT.

The V gene is TRBV11-2, the J gene TRBJ1-1; TRBD1 might be the D (5 bases). The ends were cut back, 1 base at V and 1 base at J, with 7 bases in the middle. The CDR3 extends over 14 amino acids. The germline V gene has CDR1 SGHAT and CDR2 FQNNGV. The DNA for the CDR3 is TGTGCCAGCAGCTTAGGGCAGGGGAACACTGAAGCTTTCTTT. This codes for CASSLGQGNTEAFF. The variable domain in full, completed from reference TRBV11-2 and TRBJ1-1, reads EAGVAQSPRYKIIEKRQSVAFWCNPISGHATLYWYQQILGQGPKLLIQFQNNGVVDDSQLPKDRFSAERLKGVDSTLKIQPAKLEDSAVYLCASSLGQGNTEAFFGQGTRLTVV.

The rearrangement links TRBV14 to TRBJ1-6, with D hard to call. The ends were cut back, 4 bases at V and 8 bases at J, with 9 bases in the middle. The CDR3 has 13 amino acids. In germline, CDR1 is SGHDN, CDR2 FVKESK. The CDR3 sequence is CASSLNRDSPLHF. Written as DNA, the CDR3 is TGTGCCAGCAGCCTTAATCGGGATTCACCCCTCCACTTT.

As DNA, the CDR3 is TGTGCCACCAGCAAGGGAGTGCGGGGTACGGTGGCAGAGACCCAGTACTTC. Translated, it gives CATSKGVRGTVAETQYF. The genes are TRBV15 and TRBJ2-5; D possibly corresponds to TRBD2 (6 bases). This CDR3 region has 17 residues. Germline V gene sequence: CDR1 LNHNV, CDR2 YYDKDF (reference sequence). V was clipped by 4 bases and J by 4 bases, with 22 bases between them.

This clone was detected a few times. This chain links TRBV7-9 with TRBJ1-1, with a weak D call TRBD1 (5 bases). The CDR3 is made up of 19 amino acids. CDR1 and CDR2 from the germline V gene are SEHNR and FQNEAQ (reference sequence). V was trimmed by 2 bases and J by 6 bases, leaving 28 bases between them. This chain's CDR3 is CASSLFVWGPGGAAAEAFF. The CDR3 coding sequence is TGTGCCAGCAGCTTATTCGTTTGGGGCCCGGGCGGGGCGGCGGCTGAAGCTTTCTTT.

This chain links TRBV9 with TRBJ2-3; 9 bases match TRBD2. Germline V lookup: CDR1 SGDLS, CDR2 YYNGEE. The CDR3 covers 15 residues. The ends lost 3 bases at V and 1 base at J; junction bases unmatched: 3. For the CDR3, the DNA is TGTGCCAGCAGCGCCTGGACTAGCGGCACAGATACGCAGTATTTT. Its protein product is CASSAWTSGTDTQYF.

This sequence joins TRBV2 and TRBJ1-1; D gene uncertain. Trimming shortened V by 5 bases and J by 10 bases, and 5 bases separated the two germline ends. The CDR3 is 9 amino acids. CDR1 is SNHLY, CDR2 FYNNEI, per germline. This CDR3 reads CASSTRAFF. The DNA of the CDR3 is TGTGCCAGCAGTACAAGAGCTTTCTTT. The variable domain in full, with the rest retrieved from reference TRBV2 and TRBJ1-1, is EPEVTQTPSHQVTQMGQEVILRCVPISNHLYFYWYRQILGQKVEFLVSFYNNEISEKSEIFDDQFSVERPDGSNFTLKIRSTKLEDSAMYFCASSTRAFFGQGTRLTVV.

The V call is TRBV28, the J call TRBJ1-5, with D perhaps matching TRBD1 (5 bases). V was cut by 6 bases and J by 6 bases, with 18 bases left in between. CDR1 and CDR2 from the germline V gene are MDHEN and SYDVKM. CDR3 length: 15 residues. The CDR3 nucleotides are TGTGCCAGCAGCCCAAACCCACAGGAAAGTCAGCCCCAGCATTTT. It is translated as CASSPNPQESQPQHF.

V gene TRBV3-1 (or the pseudogene TRBV3-2) combines with J gene TRBJ2-3; possible D gene TRBD2, 7 bases. Trimming removed 1 base from V and 2 bases from J, with 16 bases in between. Germline V gene lookup returns CDR1 LGHDT and CDR2 YNNKEL (reference sequence). CDR3 size: 17 residues. The CDR3 sequence is CASSQGRWGGLTDTQYF. The CDR3 DNA follows: TGTGCCAGCAGCCAAGGACGGTGGGGGGGCCTCACAGATACGCAGTATTTT.

This chain joins TRBV18 and TRBJ1-4; 12 bases match TRBD1. The CDR3 consists of 16 residues. V was pared by 6 bases and J by 3 bases, with 5 bases of the junction left unmatched. The germline V gene has CDR1 KGHSH and CDR2 LQKENI. CDR3 DNA: TGTGCCAGCTCGGAGGGACAGGGGGCTTCTAATGAAAAACTGTTTTTT. This codes for CASSEGQGASNEKLFF.

This chain connects TRBV7-2 to TRBJ2-1; 11 bases fit TRBD1. Germline V CDR1 and CDR2: SGHTA, FQGNSA. The CDR3 totals 15 residues. V lost 6 bases, J lost 7 bases, and 8 bases stayed unmatched. The CDR3 DNA sequence: TGTGCCAGCAGGACCGGGACAGGGGGGAGAAATGAGCAGTTCTTC. This encodes CASRTGTGGRNEQFF.

This chain links TRBV19 with TRBJ1-1, with TRBD1 matching over 8 bases. J was trimmed by 1 base and V by 1 base; bases with no gene match: 8. Germline lookup yields CDR1 LNHDA and CDR2 SQIVND (reference sequence). The CDR3 runs 17 residues. The DNA for the CDR3 is TGTGCCAGTAGTATAGGCAGGGGGCAATTGGAGAACACTGAAGCTTTCTTT. Encoded protein: CASSIGRGQLENTEAFF.

The V and J genes are TRBV18 and TRBJ2-2, with 7 bases that match TRBD1. This CDR3 comprises 17 residues. V was pared by 3 bases and J by 5 bases, with 12 bases of the junction left unmatched. The germline V gene has CDR1 KGHSH and CDR2 LQKENI. CDR3: CASSPPPGTAITGELFF. The CDR3 DNA is TGTGCCAGCTCACCCCCGCCCGGGACAGCGATTACCGGGGAGCTGTTTTTT. Filled out from reference TRBV18 and TRBJ2-2, the complete variable domain reads NAGVMQNPRHLVRRRGQEARLRCSPMKGHSHVYWYRQLPEEGLKFMVYLQKENIIDESGMPKERFSAEFPKEGPSILRIQQVVRGDSAAYFCASSPPPGTAITGELFFGEGSRLTVL.

The chain employs TRBV24-1 and TRBJ2-2; no definite D call. The germline CDR1 and CDR2 sequences are KGHDR and SFDVKD. The CDR3 contains 15 residues. V was pared by 6 bases and J by 5 bases, with 15 bases between. The CDR3 here is CATSPHTTETGELFF. The CDR3 DNA is TGTGCCACCAGTCCCCACACGACGGAGACCGGGGAGCTGTTTTTT.

This chain joins TRBV19 and TRBJ1-1, with D hard to call. The CDR3 totals 12 residues. Per the germline V gene, CDR1 is LNHDA and CDR2 is SQIVND (reference sequence). The germline V and J ends were trimmed by 6 bases and 7 bases, with 12 bases remaining between them. CDR3 nucleotides: TGTGCCAGTAGGGGAGGGCCGGATGAAGCTTTCTTT. Protein: CASRGGPDEAFF.

CDR3 loop: CASSLTSTGNQPQHF. The DNA for the CDR3 is TGTGCCAGCAGCCTTACATCGACAGGGAATCAGCCCCAGCATTTT. The V gene is TRBV7-9, the J gene TRBJ1-5; 7 bases are shared with TRBD1. The CDR3 contains 15 residues. The V gene end was trimmed by 5 bases and the J gene end by 4 bases; junction bases not matched to a gene: 8. CDR1 is SEHNR and CDR2 is FQNEAQ in the germline V gene (reference sequence).